The 19 T cell receptor beta chains listed next were all sequenced from one sample in a study of cytomegalovirus exposure and HLA in healthy donors. 60 Vbeta and 13 Jbeta primers were used in PCR. Measured with immunoSEQ multiplex PCR; TCRdb has only the in-frame clones, and not every one. This table holds approximately 140,000 clones, approximately 86% found once. Material for sequencing was PBMCs. The origin of the receptors is a woman aged 35 to 49 in good health and CMV-seronegative.

The rearrangement links TRBV10-3 to TRBJ2-1; the match to TRBD1 covers 10 bases. V lost 8 bases, J lost 5 bases, and 9 bases stayed unmatched. The CDR3 has 15 amino acids. CDR1 is ENHRY, CDR2 SYGVKD, per germline. The CDR3 coding sequence is TGTGCCATCTCGAAGGGACAGGGGTCCCACAATGAGCAGTTCTTC. Translated, it gives CAISKGQGSHNEQFF.

This chain links TRBV5-5 with TRBJ2-7, with D maybe TRBD2 (7 bases). V gave up 2 bases and J gave up 0 bases, with 12 bases separating them. CDR1 and CDR2 (germline): SGHKS, YYEKEE (reference sequence). The CDR3 covers 15 residues. The CDR3 protein is CASSFLGGPSYEQYF. The CDR3 DNA sequence: TGTGCCAGCAGCTTCCTCGGGGGGCCCTCCTACGAGCAGTACTTC.

This rearrangement joins TRBV30 to TRBJ2-7, with a possible D match to TRBD2 (5 bases). V was shortened by 6 bases and J by 7 bases, with 22 bases between the two germline ends. Germline lookup yields CDR1 GTSNPN and CDR2 SVGIG (reference sequence). CDR3 length: 14 residues. The DNA of the CDR3 is TGTGCCTGTCCTAAGAGGGATGGTATTACGGAGCAGTACTTC. Protein: CACPKRDGITEQYF.

The J gene is TRBJ2-3, the V gene TRBV7-2; maybe TRBD1 (8 bases). The V and J ends lost 5 bases and 0 bases respectively, with 24 bases between them. The CDR3 covers 19 residues. CDR1 and CDR2 (germline): SGHTA, FQGNSA. The CDR3 sequence: CASSRQGGSGTGSTDTQYF. For the CDR3, the DNA is TGTGCCAGCAGCCGCCAGGGGGGGTCCGGGACAGGCAGCACAGATACGCAGTATTTT.

The chain couples TRBV19 to TRBJ2-7, with a tentative D call TRBD2 (6 bases). V shed 5 bases and J shed 0 bases, with 14 bases lying between them. The CDR3 covers 15 residues. Germline CDR1 reads LNHDA; CDR2 reads SQIVND (reference sequence). The CDR3 DNA sequence: TGTGCCAGTAGTTATACCGGGACTGGCTCCTACGAGCAGTACTTC. The encoded protein is CASSYTGTGSYEQYF.

The V and J genes are TRBV28 and TRBJ2-1; TRBD2 matches 8 bases. The V gene's germline CDR1 is MDHEN and CDR2 SYDVKM. V was clipped by 6 bases and J by 0 bases; unmatched bases: 4. This CDR3 spans 15 amino acids. The CDR3 DNA reads as TGTGCCAGCAGCAGCGGGGGTTACTCCTACAATGAGCAGTTCTTC. Encoded protein: CASSSGGYSYNEQFF.

The rearrangement links TRBV5-4 to TRBJ2-2, with 12 bases matching TRBD2. The V gene end was trimmed by 4 bases and the J gene end by 8 bases; junction bases not matched to a gene: 12. CDR1 and CDR2 (germline): SGHNT, YYREEE (reference sequence). The CDR3 length is 17 residues. The CDR3 loop is CASSAPTSGRVLGELFF. CDR3 coding DNA: TGTGCCAGCAGCGCGCCGACTAGCGGGAGAGTGTTGGGGGAGCTGTTTTTT.

In nucleotides, the CDR3 is TGTGCCAGCAGCGTAGTCGACAACTACAATGAGCAGTTCTTC. As protein: CASSVVDNYNEQFF. The genes are TRBV9 and TRBJ2-1; no reliable D call. The CDR3 loop spans 14 amino acids. Per the germline V gene, CDR1 is SGDLS and CDR2 is YYNGEE. Trimming left V 0 bases short and J 3 bases short, with 7 bases between.

The chain has TRBV28 and TRBJ2-4; 9 bases are a match to TRBD2. Germline CDR1 is MDHEN and CDR2 is SYDVKM. This CDR3 has 16 residues. V was pared by 3 bases and J by 1 base, with 4 bases of the junction left unmatched. The CDR3 loop is CASSFAGGGAKNIQYF. CDR3 nucleotide sequence: TGTGCCAGCAGTTTCGCGGGAGGGGGTGCCAAAAACATTCAGTACTTC.

The chain combines TRBV5-1 with TRBJ2-3; TRBD1 matches 8 bases. V was pared by 4 bases and J by 6 bases, with 7 bases of the junction left unmatched. Germline V gene sequence: CDR1 SGHRS, CDR2 YFSETQ. The CDR3 runs 14 residues. The CDR3 DNA follows: TGCGCCAGCAGCGGACAGGGTCCCACGGATACGCAGTATTTT. The encoded protein is CASSGQGPTDTQYF. Variable domain in full (rest from reference TRBV5-1 and TRBJ2-3): KAGVTQTPRYLIKTRGQQVTLSCSPISGHRSVSWYQQTPGQGLQFLFEYFSETQRNKGNFPGRFSGRQFSNSRSEMNVSTLELGDSALYLCASSGQGPTDTQYFGPGTRLTVL.

The V call is TRBV27, the J call TRBJ2-7, with 9 bases aligning to TRBD2. CDR3 length equals 14 residues. Germline V lookup: CDR1 MNHEY, CDR2 SMNVEV (reference sequence). Unmatched junction bases numbered 4, after V lost 2 bases and J lost 5 bases. For the CDR3, the DNA is TGTGCCAGCAGTTTAACTAGCGGGTTCCACGAGCAGTACTTC. Residues: CASSLTSGFHEQYF.

V usage is TRBV5-1 and J usage is TRBJ1-2, with TRBD1 as a possible D gene (5 bases). CDR1 and CDR2 from the germline V gene are SGHRS and YFSETQ. V was shortened by 3 bases and J by 1 base, with 16 bases between the two germline ends. This CDR3 is 16 amino acids long. CDR3 bases: TGCGCCAGCAGCTCGATCGGGGGGACGTATAACTATGGCTACACCTTC. Residues: CASSSIGGTYNYGYTF.

V gene TRBV28 combines with J gene TRBJ1-2; TRBD1 is a possible D gene (5 bases). Trimming shortened V by 5 bases and J by 7 bases, and 8 bases separated the two germline ends. CDR1 MDHEN and CDR2 SYDVKM come from the germline V gene. The CDR3 has 11 amino acids. The CDR3 here is CASSGRGGYTF. CDR3 nucleotides: TGTGCCAGCAGTGGGAGGGGTGGCTACACCTTC.

The rearrangement links TRBV2 to TRBJ1-5; 7 positions agree with TRBD1. V lost 8 bases and J lost 3; bases outside the gene matches: 4. Germline CDR1 and CDR2: SNHLY and FYNNEI. The CDR3 runs to 13 residues. CDR3 sequence: CASAQGNNQPQHF. CDR3 bases: TGTGCCAGCGCACAGGGGAACAATCAGCCCCAGCATTTT.

The gene calls are TRBV5-4 and TRBJ2-1, with TRBD2 identical over 7 bases. V shed 1 base, J shed 1 base, and the junction held 5 bases outside the gene matches. The CDR3 covers 16 residues. Germline V gene sequence: CDR1 SGHNT, CDR2 YYREEE (reference sequence). CDR3 sequence: CASSLRSSGSYNEQFF. The CDR3 DNA reads as TGTGCCAGCAGCTTGCGGTCTAGCGGATCCTACAATGAGCAGTTCTTC.

This rearrangement joins TRBV2 to TRBJ2-3; 12 nucleotides line up with TRBD2. Trimming removed 7 bases from V and 0 bases from J; junction bases left unmatched: 8. This CDR3 has 17 amino acids. The germline CDR1 and CDR2 sequences are SNHLY and FYNNEI. The CDR3 DNA is TGTGCCAGCAATCCCGGGACTAGCGGGCTAAGCACAGATACGCAGTATTTT. This gives the protein CASNPGTSGLSTDTQYF.

The rearrangement links TRBV28 to TRBJ1-1; D unresolved. CDR1 and CDR2 (germline): MDHEN, SYDVKM. Trimming shortened V by 5 bases and J by 1 base, and 5 bases separated the two germline ends. The CDR3 is made up of 12 amino acids. In nucleotides, the CDR3 is TGTGCCAGCAGTAGCTGGAACACTGAAGCTTTCTTT. Its translation is CASSSWNTEAFF.

The chain uses TRBV5-1 and TRBJ1-3; a possible D gene is TRBD1 (6 bases). CDR3 length equals 17 residues. The V gene's germline CDR1 is SGHRS and CDR2 YFSETQ. V was trimmed by 4 bases and J by 2 bases, leaving 19 bases between them. The CDR3 sequence: CASSPTTGFGPGNTIYF. CDR3 coding DNA: TGCGCCAGCAGCCCAACTACAGGGTTTGGCCCTGGAAACACCATATATTTT.

The chain joins TRBV6-5 to TRBJ2-5; D may be TRBD1 (7 bases). This CDR3 has 16 amino acids. The V and J ends lost 0 bases and 5 bases respectively, with 16 bases between them. CDR1 and CDR2 from the germline V gene are MNHEY and SVGAGI. CDR3 region: CASSYSRGAGGETQYF. For the CDR3, the DNA is TGTGCCAGCAGTTACTCGAGGGGAGCAGGGGGGGAGACCCAGTACTTC.